This is a list of T cell receptor beta chains from one sample in a study of cytomegalovirus exposure and HLA in healthy donors. Libraries were prepared by immunoSEQ multiplex PCR; TCRdb keeps only in-frame clonotypes and omits some of them. Here the sample spans about 110,000 clones, more than 90% being singletons. Sequencing used PBMCs. Source of these receptors: a woman in her late teens or twenties in good health and CMV-seronegative. Each CDR3 is given without its conserved first and last residue.

V gene: TRBV27; CDR3 protein: ASSFHVSRSAYSPLH
V gene: TRBV6-1; CDR3 protein: ASRGAVYNEQF
V gene: TRBV21-1; CDR3 protein: ASSKARLPGYRDQPQH
V gene: TRBV7-9; CDR3 protein: ASSFAAPQRSADEKLF
V gene: TRBV10-2; CDR3 protein: ASSPGTSGYNEQF
V gene: TRBV18; CDR3 protein: ASSPLPYNEQF
V gene: TRBV6-6; CDR3 protein: ASTSGGLYNEQF
V gene: TRBV6-1; CDR3 protein: ASTGDSYEQY
V gene: TRBV18; CDR3 protein: ASSSRGEYNSPLH
V gene: TRBV7-3; CDR3 protein: ASSSSIRETQY
V gene: TRBV28; CDR3 protein: ASSLTGAGTYEQY
V gene: TRBV27; CDR3 protein: ASSLYPDTGELF
V gene: TRBV6-6; CDR3 protein: ASSFRDLGEPAEAF
V gene: TRBV13; CDR3 protein: ASSLGTSGGAHEQY
V gene: TRBV7-8; CDR3 protein: ASSLPFSGGDYQETQY
V gene: TRBV18; CDR3 protein: ASSPQNLGTKLRALNTEAF
V gene: TRBV28; CDR3 protein: ASRSGPRSGELF
V gene: TRBV7-6; CDR3 protein: ASSLDQEGQPQH
V gene: TRBV7-2; CDR3 protein: ASTGSPSNTEAF
V gene: TRBV5-6; CDR3 protein: ASSLWQGVNSPLH
V gene: TRBV4-2; CDR3 protein: ASSGTSGGYNEQF
V gene: TRBV28; CDR3 protein: ASSLYKFTKGGSPYEQY
V gene: TRBV7-6; CDR3 protein: ASSLMGGAALGEQF
V gene: TRBV29-1; CDR3 protein: SVVRGLAGDTQY
V gene: TRBV7-3; CDR3 protein: ASSLTYKETQY